The TCR beta chain described here comes from a study of blood T cell repertoires in COVID-19. As for the study in general: Researchers got acute and convalescent COVID-19 samples from the United States, Italy and Spain. T cells, B-cell-depleted T cells, or PBMCs supplied cDNA or gDNA.

Authors' processing steps: Using reference gene primer amplification, nucleated cell counts were estimated. Libraries were prepared by immunoSEQ multiplex PCR; TCRdb keeps only in-frame clonotypes and omits some of them. D and trimming were read from the DNA, whereas the V and J calls and clone size are those reported in that table. The sample holds under 200,000 clones; roughly 93% are singletons and the top ten take roughly 5.3%. The CDR3 sequence is 11 residues long. The germline V and J ends were trimmed by 8 bases and 7 bases, with 9 bases remaining between them. Germline CDR1 is MDHEN and CDR2 is SYDVKM.

This sequence was found in a man between 18 and 35 years old with COVID-19, enrolled during active disease. The chain links TRBV28 to TRBJ2-1, with D hard to call. Material for sequencing was peripheral blood. The CDR3 nucleotides read TGTGCCAGCCGCACATTAAATGAGCAGTTCTTC. It yields the protein CASRTLNEQFF. The full variable domain, with the rest looked up from reference TRBV28 and TRBJ2-1, is DVKVTQSSRYLVKRTGEKVFLECVQDMDHENMFWYRQDPGLGLRLIYFSYDVKMKEKGDIPEGYSVSREKKERFSLILESASTNQTSMYLCASRTLNEQFFGPGTRLTVL.